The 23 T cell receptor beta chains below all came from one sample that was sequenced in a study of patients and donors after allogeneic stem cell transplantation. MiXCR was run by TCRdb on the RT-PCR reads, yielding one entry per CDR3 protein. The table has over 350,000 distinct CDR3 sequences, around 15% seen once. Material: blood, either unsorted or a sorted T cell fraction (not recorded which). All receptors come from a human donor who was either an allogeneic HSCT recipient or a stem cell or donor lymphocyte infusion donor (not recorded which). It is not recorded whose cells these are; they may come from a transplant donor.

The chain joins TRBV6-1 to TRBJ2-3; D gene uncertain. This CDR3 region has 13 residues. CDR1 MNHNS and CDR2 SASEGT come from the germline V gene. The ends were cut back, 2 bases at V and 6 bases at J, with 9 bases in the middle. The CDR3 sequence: CASSENLRDTQYF. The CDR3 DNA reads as TGTGCCAGCAGTGAAAATCTGAGGGATACGCAGTATTTT.

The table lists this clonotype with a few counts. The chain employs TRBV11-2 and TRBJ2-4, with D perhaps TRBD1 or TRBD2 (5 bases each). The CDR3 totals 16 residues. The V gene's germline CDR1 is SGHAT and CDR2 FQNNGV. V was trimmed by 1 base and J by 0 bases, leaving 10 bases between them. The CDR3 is CASSLGAGGAKNIQYF. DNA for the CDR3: TGTGCCAGCAGCTTAGGGGCTGGGGGAGCCAAAAACATTCAGTACTTC.

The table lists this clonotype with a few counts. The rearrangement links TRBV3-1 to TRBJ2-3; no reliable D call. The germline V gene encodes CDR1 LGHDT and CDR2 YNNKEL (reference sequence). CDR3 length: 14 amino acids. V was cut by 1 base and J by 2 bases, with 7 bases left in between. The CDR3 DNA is TGTGCCAGCAGCCAAGGGTCCCCCACAGATACGCAGTATTTT. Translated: CASSQGSPTDTQYF.

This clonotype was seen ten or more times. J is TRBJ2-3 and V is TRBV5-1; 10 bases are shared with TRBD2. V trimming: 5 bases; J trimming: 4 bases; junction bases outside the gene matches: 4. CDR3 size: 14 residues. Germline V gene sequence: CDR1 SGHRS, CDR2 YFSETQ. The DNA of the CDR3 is TGCGCCAGCAGGAGACTAGCGGGCTCAGATACGCAGTATTTT. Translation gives CASRRLAGSDTQYF.

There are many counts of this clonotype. As DNA, the CDR3 is TGTGCCAGCAGCACGAACACAGATACGCAGTATTTT. Its translation: CASSTNTDTQYF. This chain joins TRBV27 and TRBJ2-3; D unclear. Germline V CDR1 and CDR2: MNHEY, SMNVEV (reference sequence). The V end lost 6 bases, the J end lost 2 bases, and 6 bases lay between the germline ends. The CDR3 runs to 12 residues.

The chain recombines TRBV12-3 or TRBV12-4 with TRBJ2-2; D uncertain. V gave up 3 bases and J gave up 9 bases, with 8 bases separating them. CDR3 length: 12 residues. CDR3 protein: CASSFGVWELFF. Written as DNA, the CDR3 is TGTGCCAGCAGTTTCGGTGTCTGGGAGCTGTTTTTT.

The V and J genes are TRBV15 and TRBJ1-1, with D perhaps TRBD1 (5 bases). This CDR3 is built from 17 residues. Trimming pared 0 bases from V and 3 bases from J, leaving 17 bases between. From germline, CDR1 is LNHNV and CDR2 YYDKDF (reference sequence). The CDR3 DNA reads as TGTGCCACCAGCAGAGATGAGGGCCTTAGGGGCCACACTGAAGCTTTCTTT. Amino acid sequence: CATSRDEGLRGHTEAFF.

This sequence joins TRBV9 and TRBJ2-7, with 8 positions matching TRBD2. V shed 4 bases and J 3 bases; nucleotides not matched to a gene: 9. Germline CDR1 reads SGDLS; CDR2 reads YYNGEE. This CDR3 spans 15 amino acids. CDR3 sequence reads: CASSTREGSFYEQYF. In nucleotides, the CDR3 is TGTGCCAGCAGCACCCGGGAGGGATCTTTCTACGAGCAGTACTTC.

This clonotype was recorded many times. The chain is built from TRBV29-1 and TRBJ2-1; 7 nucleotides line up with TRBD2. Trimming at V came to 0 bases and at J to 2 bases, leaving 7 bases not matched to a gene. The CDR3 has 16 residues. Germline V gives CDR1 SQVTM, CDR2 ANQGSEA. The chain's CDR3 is CSVEDQGGLPYNEQFF. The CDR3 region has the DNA TGCAGCGTTGAAGATCAGGGAGGGCTGCCCTACAATGAGCAGTTCTTC.

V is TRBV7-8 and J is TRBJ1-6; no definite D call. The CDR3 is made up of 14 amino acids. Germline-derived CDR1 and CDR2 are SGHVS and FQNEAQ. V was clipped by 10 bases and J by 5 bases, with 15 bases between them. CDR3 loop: CATEPWTDNSPLHF. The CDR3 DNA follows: TGTGCCACCGAACCTTGGACGGATAATTCACCCCTCCACTTT.

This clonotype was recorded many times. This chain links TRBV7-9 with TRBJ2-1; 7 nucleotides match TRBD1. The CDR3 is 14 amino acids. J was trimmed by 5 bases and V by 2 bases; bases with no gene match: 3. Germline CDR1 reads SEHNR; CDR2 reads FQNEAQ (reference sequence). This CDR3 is CASSLTGQHNEQFF. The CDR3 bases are TGTGCCAGCAGCTTAACGGGACAGCACAATGAGCAGTTCTTC.

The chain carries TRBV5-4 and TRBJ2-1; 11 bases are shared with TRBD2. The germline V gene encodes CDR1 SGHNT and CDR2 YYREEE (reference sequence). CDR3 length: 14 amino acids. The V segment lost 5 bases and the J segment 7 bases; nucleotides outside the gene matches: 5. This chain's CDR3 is CASSVAGGVNEQFF. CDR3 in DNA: TGTGCCAGCAGTGTAGCGGGAGGGGTGAATGAGCAGTTCTTC. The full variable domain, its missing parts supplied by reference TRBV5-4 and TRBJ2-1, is ETGVTQSPTHLIKTRGQQVTLRCSSQSGHNTVSWYQQALGQGPQFIFQYYREEENGRGNFPPRFSGLQFPNYSSELNVNALELDDSALYLCASSVAGGVNEQFFGPGTRLTVL.

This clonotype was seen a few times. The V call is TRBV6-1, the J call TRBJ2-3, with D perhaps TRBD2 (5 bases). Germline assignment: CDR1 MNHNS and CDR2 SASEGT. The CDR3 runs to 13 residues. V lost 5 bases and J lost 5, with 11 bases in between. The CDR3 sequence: CASSPNGLDTQYF. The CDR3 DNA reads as TGTGCCAGCAGTCCCAACGGACTAGATACGCAGTATTTT.

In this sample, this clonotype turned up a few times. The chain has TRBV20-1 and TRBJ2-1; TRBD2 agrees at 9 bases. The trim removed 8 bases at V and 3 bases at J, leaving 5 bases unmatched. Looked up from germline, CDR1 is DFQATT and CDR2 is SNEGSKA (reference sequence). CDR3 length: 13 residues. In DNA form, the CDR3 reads TGCAGTTTGAGCGGGGGGAACTACAATGAGCAGTTCTTC. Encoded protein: CSLSGGNYNEQFF.

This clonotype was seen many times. CDR3: CASSSWRGDNEQFF. The CDR3 nucleotides are TGTGCCAGCAGCTCCTGGCGGGGGGACAATGAGCAGTTCTTC. The gene calls are TRBV11-2 and TRBJ2-1; the match to TRBD2 covers 8 bases. The CDR3 spans 14 residues. Germline assignment: CDR1 SGHAT and CDR2 FQNNGV. The J segment lost 5 bases and the V segment lost 4 bases, leaving 4 bases of the junction unmatched.

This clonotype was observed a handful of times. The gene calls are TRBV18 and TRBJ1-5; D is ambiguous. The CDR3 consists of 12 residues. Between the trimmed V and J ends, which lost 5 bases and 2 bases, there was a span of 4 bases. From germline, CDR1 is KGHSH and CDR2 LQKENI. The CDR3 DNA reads TGTGCCAGCTCAATGGGCAATCAGCCCCAGCATTTT. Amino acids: CASSMGNQPQHF.

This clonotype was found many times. The DNA of the CDR3 is TGTGCCAGCAGTTTGGGAGGTCGGAGTATAGCTTTCTTT. It yields the protein CASSLGGRSIAFF. The rearrangement uses TRBV6-5 and TRBJ1-1, with D hard to call. The germline CDR1 and CDR2 sequences are MNHEY and SVGAGI. V lost 4 bases and J 10 bases, leaving 16 bases between the germline ends. The CDR3 is 13 amino acids.

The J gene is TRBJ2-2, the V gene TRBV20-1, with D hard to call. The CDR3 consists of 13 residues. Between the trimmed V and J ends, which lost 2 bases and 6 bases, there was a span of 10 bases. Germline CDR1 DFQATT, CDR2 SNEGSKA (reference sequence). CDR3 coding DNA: TGCAGTGCTAGATCGGTTCAGGCCGGGGAGCTGTTTTTT. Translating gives CSARSVQAGELFF.

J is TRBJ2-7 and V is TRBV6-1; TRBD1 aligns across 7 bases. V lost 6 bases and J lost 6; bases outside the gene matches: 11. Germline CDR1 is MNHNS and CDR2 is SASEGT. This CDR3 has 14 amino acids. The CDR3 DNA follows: TGTGCCAGCAGATTGACAGGGCCCACGGCCGAGCAGTACTTC. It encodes CASRLTGPTAEQYF.

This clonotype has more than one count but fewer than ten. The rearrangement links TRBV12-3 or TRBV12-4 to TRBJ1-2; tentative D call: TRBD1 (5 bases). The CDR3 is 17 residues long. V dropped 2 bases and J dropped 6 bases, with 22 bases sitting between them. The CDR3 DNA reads TGTGCCAGCAGTTTATATTTGGGGCTGGTTCCCGAAGATGGCTACACCTTC. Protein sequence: CASSLYLGLVPEDGYTF.

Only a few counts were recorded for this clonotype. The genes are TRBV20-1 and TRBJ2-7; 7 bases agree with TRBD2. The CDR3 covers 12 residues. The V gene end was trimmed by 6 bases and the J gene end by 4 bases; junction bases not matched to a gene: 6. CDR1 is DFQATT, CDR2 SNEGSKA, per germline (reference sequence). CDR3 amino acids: CSAAGIKYEQYF. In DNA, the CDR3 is TGCAGTGCAGCGGGGATAAAATACGAGCAGTACTTC.

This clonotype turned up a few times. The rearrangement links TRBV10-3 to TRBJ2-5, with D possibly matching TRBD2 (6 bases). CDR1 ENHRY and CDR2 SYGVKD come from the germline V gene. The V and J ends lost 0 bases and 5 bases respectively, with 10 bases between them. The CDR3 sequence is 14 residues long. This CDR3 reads CAISESTRLETQYF. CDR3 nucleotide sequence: TGTGCCATCAGTGAGTCGACTAGGTTGGAGACCCAGTACTTC.

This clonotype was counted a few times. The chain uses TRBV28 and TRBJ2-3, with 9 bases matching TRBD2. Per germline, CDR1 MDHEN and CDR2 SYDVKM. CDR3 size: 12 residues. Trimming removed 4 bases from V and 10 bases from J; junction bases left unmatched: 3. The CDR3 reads CASSSPSGAQYF. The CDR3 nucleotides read TGTGCCAGCAGTTCTCCTAGCGGGGCGCAGTATTTT.